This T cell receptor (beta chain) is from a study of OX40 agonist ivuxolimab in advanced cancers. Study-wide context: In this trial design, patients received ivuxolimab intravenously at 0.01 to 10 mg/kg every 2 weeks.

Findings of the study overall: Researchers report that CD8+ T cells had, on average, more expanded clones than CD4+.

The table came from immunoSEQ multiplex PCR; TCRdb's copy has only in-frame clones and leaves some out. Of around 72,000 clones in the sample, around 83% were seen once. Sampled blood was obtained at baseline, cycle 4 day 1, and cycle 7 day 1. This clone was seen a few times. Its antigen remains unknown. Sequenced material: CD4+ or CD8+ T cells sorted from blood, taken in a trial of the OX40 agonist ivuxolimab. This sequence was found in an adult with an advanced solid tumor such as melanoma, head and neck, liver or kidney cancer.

CDR3: CASSPFDRGYEQYF. For the CDR3, the DNA is TGTGCCAGCTCACCATTCGACAGGGGATACGAGCAGTACTTC. The chain uses TRBV18 and TRBJ2-7, with 8 positions matching TRBD1. The V segment lost 2 bases and the J segment 4 bases; nucleotides outside the gene matches: 4. The CDR3 contains 14 residues. Germline values: CDR1 KGHSH, CDR2 LQKENI.